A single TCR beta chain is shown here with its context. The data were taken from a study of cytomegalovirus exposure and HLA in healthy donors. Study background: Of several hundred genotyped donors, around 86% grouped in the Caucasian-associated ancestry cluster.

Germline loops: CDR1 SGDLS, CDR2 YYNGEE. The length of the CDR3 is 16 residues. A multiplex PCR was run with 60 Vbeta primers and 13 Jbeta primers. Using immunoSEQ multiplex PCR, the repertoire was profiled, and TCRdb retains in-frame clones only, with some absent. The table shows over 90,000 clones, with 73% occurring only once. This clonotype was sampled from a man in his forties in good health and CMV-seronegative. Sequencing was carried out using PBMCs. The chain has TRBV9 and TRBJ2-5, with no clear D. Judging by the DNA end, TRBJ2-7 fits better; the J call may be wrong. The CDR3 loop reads CASSPGWRHSSYEQYF. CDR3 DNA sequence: TGTGCCAGCAGCCCCGGCTGGCGGCACTCGTCCTACGAGCAGTACTTC.